This T cell receptor (beta chain) derives from a study of early T cells in non-severe SARS-CoV-2 infection. The V end was cut by 11 bases, the J end by 0 bases, with 14 bases between. Germline values: CDR1 MNHEY, CDR2 SMNVEV (reference sequence). This CDR3 is built from 13 residues. TCRdb reprocessed the 5' RACE reads via MiXCR and lists one record per CDR3 protein. The sample comprises around 84,000 distinct CDR3 sequences, 13% to 15% of which are singletons, and approximately 7.5% rests with the top ten. The sample holds a few counts of this clonotype. Material: whole blood. The source is an adult who was a healthcare worker with PCR-confirmed SARS-CoV-2 infection or an uninfected control (not recorded which). The chain has TRBV27 and TRBJ2-7; D ambiguous. CDR3 sequence: CAARTFSSYEQYF. The CDR3, as DNA: TGTGCCGCACGGACCTTTAGCTCCTACGAGCAGTACTTC.